This T cell receptor (beta chain) is from a study of identical twins. The V and J ends lost 6 bases and 13 bases respectively, with 16 bases between them. Germline lookup yields CDR1 MDHEN and CDR2 SYDVKM. The CDR3 has 12 residues. Of note for this clonotype: Its target is unknown.

Study-wide findings and caveats: Insertion counts were lower in abundant cord blood beta clonotypes, a trend that memory repertoires did not show. Not following the same donors, the study drew its conclusions from cross-sectional statistical analysis.

Unique molecular identifiers were in the cDNA, with template-switch universal primer binding. TCRdb re-analysed the 5' RACE reads in MiXCR, keeping a single row per CDR3 protein. The sample contains over 200,000 distinct CDR3 sequences, roughly a tenth of which appear only once. V is TRBV28 and J is TRBJ2-1; D is perhaps TRBD1 (5 bases). The receptor was isolated from a man in his forties or fifties in good health. Specimen: memory T cells sorted from blood. CDR3 in amino acids: CASRVSQDIQFF. The DNA of the CDR3 is TGTGCCAGCAGGGTTTCTCAGGACATTCAGTTCTTC.